This TCR beta chain emerged from a study of blood T cell repertoires in COVID-19. The CDR3 covers 13 residues. The J segment lost 4 bases and the V segment lost 4 bases, leaving 3 bases of the junction unmatched. CDR1 and CDR2 (germline): SGHAT, FQDESV (reference sequence). Followed over time, Seattle patients had been enrolled while infection was active. Libraries were prepared by immunoSEQ multiplex PCR; TCRdb keeps only in-frame clonotypes and omits some of them. The sample has fewer than 250,000 clones, about 80% seen once. The TCR originated in a woman aged 60-75 years with COVID-19, enrolled during active disease. The specimen was peripheral blood. This sequence joins TRBV11-1 and TRBJ1-2, with TRBD1 matching 7 bases. The CDR3 bases are TGTGCCAGCAGCTATGACAGGGCCTATGGCTACACCTTC. This translates into CASSYDRAYGYTF. Based on the CDR3 plus reference TRBV11-1 and TRBJ1-2, the full variable domain is EAEVAQSPRYKITEKSQAVAFWCDPISGHATLYWYRQILGQGPELLVQFQDESVVDDSQLPKDRFSAERLKGVDSTLKIQPAELGDSAMYLCASSYDRAYGYTFGSGTRLTVV.